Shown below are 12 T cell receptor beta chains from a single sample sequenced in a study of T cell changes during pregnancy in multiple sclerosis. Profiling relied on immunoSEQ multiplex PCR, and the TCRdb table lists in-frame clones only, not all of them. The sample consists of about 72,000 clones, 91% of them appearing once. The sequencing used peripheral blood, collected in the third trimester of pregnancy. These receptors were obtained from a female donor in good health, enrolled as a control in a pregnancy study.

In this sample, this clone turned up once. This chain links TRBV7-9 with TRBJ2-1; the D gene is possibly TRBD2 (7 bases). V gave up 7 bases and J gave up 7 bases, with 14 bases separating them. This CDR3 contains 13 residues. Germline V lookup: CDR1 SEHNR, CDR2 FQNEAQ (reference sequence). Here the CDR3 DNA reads TGTGCCAGCAACGAGGGGGGGCTTAATGAGCAGTTCTTC. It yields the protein CASNEGGLNEQFF.

As DNA, the CDR3 is TGCGCCAGCAGCCAAGCCACTCACTCTGGAAACACCATATATTTT. This sequence encodes CASSQATHSGNTIYF. The chain employs TRBV4-3 and TRBJ1-3; D is unresolved. V lost 1 base and J lost 0, with 7 bases in between. This CDR3 comprises 15 residues. CDR1 and CDR2 (germline): LGHNA, YSLEER.

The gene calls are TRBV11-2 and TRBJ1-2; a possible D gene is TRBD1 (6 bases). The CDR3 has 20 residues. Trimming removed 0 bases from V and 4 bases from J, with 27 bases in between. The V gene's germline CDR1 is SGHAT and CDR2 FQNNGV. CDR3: CASSLDGGRGIRVGGYGYTF. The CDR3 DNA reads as TGTGCCAGCAGCTTAGATGGGGGAAGGGGGATCAGGGTTGGAGGCTATGGCTACACCTTC.

CDR3 protein: CASSAGDRQYNEKLFF. The CDR3 bases are TGTGCCAGTAGTGCCGGGGACAGACAATATAATGAAAAACTGTTTTTT. The gene calls are TRBV19 and TRBJ1-4, with TRBD1 matching over 7 bases. Germline V gene lookup returns CDR1 LNHDA and CDR2 SQIVND (reference sequence). The CDR3 contains 16 residues. V was clipped by 5 bases and J by 4 bases; unmatched bases: 10.

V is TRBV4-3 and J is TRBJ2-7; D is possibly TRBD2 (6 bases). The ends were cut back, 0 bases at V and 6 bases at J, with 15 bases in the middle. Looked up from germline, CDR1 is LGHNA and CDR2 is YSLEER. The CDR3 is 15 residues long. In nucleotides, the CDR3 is TGCGCCAGCAGCCAAGATGGGAGGAGTGGGCGCGAGCAGTACTTC. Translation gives CASSQDGRSGREQYF.

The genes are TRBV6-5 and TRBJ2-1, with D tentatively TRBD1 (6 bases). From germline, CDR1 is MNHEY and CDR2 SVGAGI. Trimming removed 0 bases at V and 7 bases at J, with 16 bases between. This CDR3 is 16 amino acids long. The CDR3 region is CASSYSYLARGNEQFF. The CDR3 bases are TGTGCCAGCAGTTACTCGTACCTGGCGAGGGGGAATGAGCAGTTCTTC.

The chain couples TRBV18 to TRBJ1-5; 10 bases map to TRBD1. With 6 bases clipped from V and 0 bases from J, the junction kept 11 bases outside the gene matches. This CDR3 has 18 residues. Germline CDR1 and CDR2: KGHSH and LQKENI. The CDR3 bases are TGTGCCAGCTCTGCATACCGGGACAGGGGTTTTAGCAATCAGCCCCAGCATTTT. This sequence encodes CASSAYRDRGFSNQPQHF.

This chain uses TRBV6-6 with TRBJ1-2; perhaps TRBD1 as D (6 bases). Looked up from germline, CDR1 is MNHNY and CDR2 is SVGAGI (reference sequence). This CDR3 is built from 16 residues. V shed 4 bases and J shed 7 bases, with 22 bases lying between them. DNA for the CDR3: TGTGCCAGCAGTTCTGCTCCGGGACACCAGGCTGGTGGCTACACCTTC. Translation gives CASSSAPGHQAGGYTF.

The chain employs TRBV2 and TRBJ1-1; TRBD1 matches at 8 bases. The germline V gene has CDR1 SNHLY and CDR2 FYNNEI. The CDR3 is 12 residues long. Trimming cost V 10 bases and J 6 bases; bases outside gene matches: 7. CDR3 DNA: TGTGCCACCCAGGGGGCGCAAGCTGAAGCTTTCTTT. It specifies CATQGAQAEAFF. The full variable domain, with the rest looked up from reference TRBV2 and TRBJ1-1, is EPEVTQTPSHQVTQMGQEVILRCVPISNHLYFYWYRQILGQKVEFLVSFYNNEISEKSEIFDDQFSVERPDGSNFTLKIRSTKLEDSAMYFCATQGAQAEAFFGQGTRLTVV.

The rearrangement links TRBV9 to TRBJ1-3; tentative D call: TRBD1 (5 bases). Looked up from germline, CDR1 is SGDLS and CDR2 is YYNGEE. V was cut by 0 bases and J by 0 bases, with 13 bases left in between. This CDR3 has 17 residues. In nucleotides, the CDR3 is TGTGCCAGCAGCGTAGAACGGGGGACTTTCTCTGGAAACACCATATATTTT. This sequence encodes CASSVERGTFSGNTIYF.

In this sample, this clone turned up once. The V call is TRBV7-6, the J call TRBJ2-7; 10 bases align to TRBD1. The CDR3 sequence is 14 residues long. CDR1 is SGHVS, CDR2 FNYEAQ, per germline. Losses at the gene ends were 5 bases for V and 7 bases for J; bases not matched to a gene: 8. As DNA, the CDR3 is TGTGCCAGCAGCCTGCGACAGGGGGCTGAAGAGCAGTACTTC. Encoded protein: CASSLRQGAEEQYF.

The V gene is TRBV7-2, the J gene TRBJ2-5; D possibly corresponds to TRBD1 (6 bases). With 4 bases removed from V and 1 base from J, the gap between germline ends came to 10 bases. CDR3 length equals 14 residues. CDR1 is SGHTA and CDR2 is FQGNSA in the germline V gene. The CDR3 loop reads CASSSQGTQETQYF. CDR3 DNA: TGTGCCAGCAGCTCTCAGGGGACCCAAGAGACCCAGTACTTC.